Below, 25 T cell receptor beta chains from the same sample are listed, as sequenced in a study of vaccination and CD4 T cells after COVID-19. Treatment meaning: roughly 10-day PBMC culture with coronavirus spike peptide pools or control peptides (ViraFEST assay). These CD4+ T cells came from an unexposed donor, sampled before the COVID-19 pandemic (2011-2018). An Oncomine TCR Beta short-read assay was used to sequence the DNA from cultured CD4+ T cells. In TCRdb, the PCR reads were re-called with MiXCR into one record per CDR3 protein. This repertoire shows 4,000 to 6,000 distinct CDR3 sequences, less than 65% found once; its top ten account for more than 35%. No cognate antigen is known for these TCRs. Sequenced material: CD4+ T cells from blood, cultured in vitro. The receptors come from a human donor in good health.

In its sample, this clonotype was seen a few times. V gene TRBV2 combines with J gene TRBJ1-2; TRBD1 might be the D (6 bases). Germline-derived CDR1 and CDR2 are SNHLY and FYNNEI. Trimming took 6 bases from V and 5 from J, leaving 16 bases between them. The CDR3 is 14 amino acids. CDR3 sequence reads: CASRVRGGDYGYTF. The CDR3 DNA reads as TGTGCCAGCAGAGTCCGGGGGGGCGATTATGGCTACACCTTC.

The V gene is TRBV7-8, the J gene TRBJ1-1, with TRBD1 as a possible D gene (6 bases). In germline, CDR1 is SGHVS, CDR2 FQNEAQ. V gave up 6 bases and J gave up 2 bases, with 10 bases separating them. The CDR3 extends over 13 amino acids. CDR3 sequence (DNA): TGTGCCAGCAGGTGCAGGGGAAACACTGAAGCTTTCTTT. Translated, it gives CASRCRGNTEAFF.

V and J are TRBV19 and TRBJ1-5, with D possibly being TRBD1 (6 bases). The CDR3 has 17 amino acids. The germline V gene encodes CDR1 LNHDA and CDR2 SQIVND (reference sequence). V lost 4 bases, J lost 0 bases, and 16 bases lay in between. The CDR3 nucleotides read TGTGCCAGTAGTAAAGGGGGGGCAGGCCTTAGCAATCAGCCCCAGCATTTT. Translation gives CASSKGGAGLSNQPQHF.

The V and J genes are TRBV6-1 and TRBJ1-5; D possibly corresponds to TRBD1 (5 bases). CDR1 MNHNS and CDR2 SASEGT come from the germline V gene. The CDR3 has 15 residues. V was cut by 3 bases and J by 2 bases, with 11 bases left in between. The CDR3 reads CASSDPRGGNQPQHF. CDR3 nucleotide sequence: TGTGCCAGCAGTGACCCTCGGGGGGGCAATCAGCCCCAGCATTTT.

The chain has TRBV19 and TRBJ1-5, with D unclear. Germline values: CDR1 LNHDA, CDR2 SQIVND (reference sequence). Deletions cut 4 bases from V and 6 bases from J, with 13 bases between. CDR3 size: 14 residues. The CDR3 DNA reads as TGTGCCAGTAGTAACCCCGGCCAGATTCAGCCCCAGCATTTT. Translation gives CASSNPGQIQPQHF.

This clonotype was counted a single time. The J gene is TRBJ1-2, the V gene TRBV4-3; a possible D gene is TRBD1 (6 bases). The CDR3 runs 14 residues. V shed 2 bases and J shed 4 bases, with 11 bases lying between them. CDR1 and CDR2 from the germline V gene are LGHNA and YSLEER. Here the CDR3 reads CASSQSRGPYGYTF. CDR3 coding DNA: TGCGCCAGCAGCCAAAGTCGGGGGCCCTATGGCTACACCTTC.

The CDR3 spells CASSIADRRNTEAFF. CDR3 nucleotide sequence: TGTGCCAGTAGTATTGCGGACAGGCGGAACACTGAAGCTTTCTTT. The rearrangement joins TRBV19 to TRBJ1-1, with 7 bases matching TRBD1. V shed 3 bases, J shed 1 base, and the junction held 5 bases outside the gene matches. CDR3 size: 15 residues. Germline lookup yields CDR1 LNHDA and CDR2 SQIVND (reference sequence).

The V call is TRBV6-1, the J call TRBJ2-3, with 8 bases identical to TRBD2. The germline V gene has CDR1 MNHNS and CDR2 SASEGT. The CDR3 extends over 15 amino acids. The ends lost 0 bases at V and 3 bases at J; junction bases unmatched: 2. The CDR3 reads CASSEASGSTDTQYF. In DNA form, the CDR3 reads TGTGCCAGCAGTGAAGCAAGCGGGAGTACAGATACGCAGTATTTT.

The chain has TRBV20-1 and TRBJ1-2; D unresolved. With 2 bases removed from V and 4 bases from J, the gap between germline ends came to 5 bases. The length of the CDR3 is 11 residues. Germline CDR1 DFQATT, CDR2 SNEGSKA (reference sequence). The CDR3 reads CSARRIYGYTF. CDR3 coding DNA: TGCAGTGCTAGACGGATCTATGGCTACACCTTC.

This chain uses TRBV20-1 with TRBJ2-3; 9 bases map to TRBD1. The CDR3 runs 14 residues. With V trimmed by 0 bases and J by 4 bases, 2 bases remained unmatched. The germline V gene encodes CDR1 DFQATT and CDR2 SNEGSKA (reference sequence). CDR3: CSARDRQGADTQYF. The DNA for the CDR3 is TGCAGTGCTAGAGATCGACAGGGGGCAGATACGCAGTATTTT.

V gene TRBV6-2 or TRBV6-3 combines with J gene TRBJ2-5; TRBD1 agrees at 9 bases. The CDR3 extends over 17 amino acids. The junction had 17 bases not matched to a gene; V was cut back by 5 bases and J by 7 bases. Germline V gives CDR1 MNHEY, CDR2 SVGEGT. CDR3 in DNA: TGTGCCAGCAGTACCCTGCGCGTGGGACAGGGATACGGGACCCAGTACTTC. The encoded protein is CASSTLRVGQGYGTQYF.

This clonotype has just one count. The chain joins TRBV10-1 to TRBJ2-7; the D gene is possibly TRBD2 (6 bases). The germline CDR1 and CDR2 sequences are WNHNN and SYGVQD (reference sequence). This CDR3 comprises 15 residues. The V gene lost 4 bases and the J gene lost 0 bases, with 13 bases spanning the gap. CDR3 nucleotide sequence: TGCGCCAGCAGTGGGCCTTTCGGGAGCTCCTACGAGCAGTACTTC. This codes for CASSGPFGSSYEQYF.

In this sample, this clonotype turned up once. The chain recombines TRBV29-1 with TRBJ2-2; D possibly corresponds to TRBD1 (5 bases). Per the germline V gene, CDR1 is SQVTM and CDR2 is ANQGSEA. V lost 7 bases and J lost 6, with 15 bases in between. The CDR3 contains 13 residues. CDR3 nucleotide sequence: TGCAGCGGGTGGCAGGGCGGTTCCGGGGAGCTGTTTTTT. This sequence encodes CSGWQGGSGELFF.

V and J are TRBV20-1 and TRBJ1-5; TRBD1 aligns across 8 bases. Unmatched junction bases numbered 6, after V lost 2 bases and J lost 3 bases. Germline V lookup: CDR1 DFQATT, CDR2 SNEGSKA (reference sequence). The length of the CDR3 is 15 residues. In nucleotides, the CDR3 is TGCAGTGCTAGACAACAGGGGGGATTCAATCAGCCCCAGCATTTT. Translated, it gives CSARQQGGFNQPQHF.

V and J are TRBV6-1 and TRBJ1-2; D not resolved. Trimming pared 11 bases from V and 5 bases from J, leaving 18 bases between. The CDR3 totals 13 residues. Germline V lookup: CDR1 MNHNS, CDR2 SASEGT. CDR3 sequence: CAAAALGLYGYTF. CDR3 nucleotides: TGTGCCGCGGCAGCCCTAGGGTTATATGGCTACACCTTC.

The CDR3 is CASSLRQGVGYGYTF. In DNA, the CDR3 is TGTGCCAGCAGTTTACGTCAGGGGGTGGGCTATGGCTACACCTTC. This chain uses TRBV12-3 or TRBV12-4 with TRBJ1-2; 7 nucleotides match TRBD1. The CDR3 consists of 15 residues. The junction had 7 bases not matched to a gene; V was cut back by 2 bases and J by 4 bases.

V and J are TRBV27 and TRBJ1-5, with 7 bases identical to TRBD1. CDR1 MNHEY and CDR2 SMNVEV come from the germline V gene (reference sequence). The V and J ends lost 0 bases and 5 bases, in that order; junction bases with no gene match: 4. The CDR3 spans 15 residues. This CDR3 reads CASSLSGGFDQPQHF. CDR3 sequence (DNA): TGTGCCAGCAGTTTATCAGGGGGCTTCGATCAGCCCCAGCATTTT.

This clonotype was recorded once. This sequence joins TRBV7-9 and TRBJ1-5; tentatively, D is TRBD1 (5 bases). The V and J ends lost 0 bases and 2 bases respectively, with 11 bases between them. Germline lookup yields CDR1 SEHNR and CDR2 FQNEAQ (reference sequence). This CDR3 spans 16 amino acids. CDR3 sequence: CASSLAGGVGNQPQHF. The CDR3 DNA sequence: TGTGCCAGCAGCTTAGCCGGGGGAGTGGGCAATCAGCCCCAGCATTTT. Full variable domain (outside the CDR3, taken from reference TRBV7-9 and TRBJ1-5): DTGVSQNPRHKITKRGQNVTFRCDPISEHNRLYWYRQTLGQGPEFLTYFQNEAQLEKSRLLSDRFSAERPKGSFSTLEIQRTEQGDSAMYLCASSLAGGVGNQPQHFGDGTRLSIL.

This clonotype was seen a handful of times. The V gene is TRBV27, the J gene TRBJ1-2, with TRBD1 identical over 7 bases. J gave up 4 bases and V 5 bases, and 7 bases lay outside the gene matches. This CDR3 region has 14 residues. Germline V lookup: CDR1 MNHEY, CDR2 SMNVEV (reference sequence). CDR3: CASSTRQGTYGYTF. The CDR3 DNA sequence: TGTGCCAGCAGTACCCGACAGGGTACCTATGGCTACACCTTC.

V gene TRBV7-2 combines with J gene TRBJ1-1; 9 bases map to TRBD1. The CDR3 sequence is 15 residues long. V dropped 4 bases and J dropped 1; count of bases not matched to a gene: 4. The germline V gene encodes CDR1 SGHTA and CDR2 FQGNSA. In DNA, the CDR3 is TGTGCCAGCAGCTCCAAGACAGGGGGGAACACTGAAGCTTTCTTT. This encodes CASSSKTGGNTEAFF.

The CDR3 reads CASSFGYGAGYGYTF. CDR3 bases: TGTGCCAGCAGTTTTGGGTATGGGGCAGGCTATGGCTACACCTTC. V usage is TRBV12-3 or TRBV12-4 and J usage is TRBJ1-2; maybe TRBD1 (5 bases). The V and J ends lost 3 bases and 4 bases respectively, with 15 bases between them. This CDR3 region has 15 residues.

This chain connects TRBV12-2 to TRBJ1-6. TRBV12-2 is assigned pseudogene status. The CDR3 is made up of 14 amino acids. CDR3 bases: TGTGCAAGTCGCTTTCAGGGCCCTGGATCACCCCTCCACTTT. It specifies CASRFQGPGSPLHF.

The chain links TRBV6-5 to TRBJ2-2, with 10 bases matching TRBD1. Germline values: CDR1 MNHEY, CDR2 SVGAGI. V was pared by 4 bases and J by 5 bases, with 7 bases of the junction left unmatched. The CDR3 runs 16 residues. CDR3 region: CASSWRTGGPTGELFF. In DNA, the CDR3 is TGTGCCAGCAGTTGGAGGACAGGGGGACCTACCGGGGAGCTGTTTTTT.

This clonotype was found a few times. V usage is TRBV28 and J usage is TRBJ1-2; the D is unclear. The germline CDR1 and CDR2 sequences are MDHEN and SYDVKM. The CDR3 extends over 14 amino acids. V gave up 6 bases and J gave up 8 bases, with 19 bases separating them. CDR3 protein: CASRPPRTSEGYTF. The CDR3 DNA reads TGTGCCAGCAGGCCCCCCCGGACCTCGGAGGGCTACACCTTC.

The CDR3 DNA is TGTGCCAGCAGTTACTCGACGGGGGGGCTAGGCACAGATACGCAGTATTTT. Translation gives CASSYSTGGLGTDTQYF. The chain joins TRBV6-5 to TRBJ2-3, with 8 bases identical to TRBD2. The CDR3 sequence is 17 residues long. With 0 bases clipped from V and 1 base from J, the junction kept 6 bases outside the gene matches. CDR1 is MNHEY, CDR2 SVGAGI, per germline.